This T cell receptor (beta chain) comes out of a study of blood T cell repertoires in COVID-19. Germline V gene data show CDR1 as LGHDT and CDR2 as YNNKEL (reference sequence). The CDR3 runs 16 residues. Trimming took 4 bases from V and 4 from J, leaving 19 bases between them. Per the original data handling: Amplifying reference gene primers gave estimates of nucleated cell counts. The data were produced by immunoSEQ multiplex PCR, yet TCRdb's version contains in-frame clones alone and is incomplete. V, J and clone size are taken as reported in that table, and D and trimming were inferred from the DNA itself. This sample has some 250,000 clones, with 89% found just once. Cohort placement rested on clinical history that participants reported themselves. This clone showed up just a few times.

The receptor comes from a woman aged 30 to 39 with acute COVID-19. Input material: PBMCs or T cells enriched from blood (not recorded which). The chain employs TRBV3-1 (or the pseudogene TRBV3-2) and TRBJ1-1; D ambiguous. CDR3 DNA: TGTGCCAGCAGCCCTAGAGCTCTCGGGGAATTCACTGAAGCTTTCTTT. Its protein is CASSPRALGEFTEAFF.